This paragraph reports one TCR beta chain. The antigen is unknown. The data stem from a study of cytomegalovirus exposure and HLA in healthy donors. Findings of the study overall: Per a later analysis, HLA-associated TCR beta chains showed more clonal expansion than other, equally common TCR beta chains. The study designated 150 or so TCR beta chains cytomegalovirus-associated.

The study ran its PCR with 60 Vbeta and 13 Jbeta primers. Assay used: immunoSEQ multiplex PCR; TCRdb lists only in-frame clones, some missing. The sample comprises some 130,000 clones, about 80% of which are singletons, and 6.5% to 8% rests with the top ten. V was trimmed by 4 bases and J by 4 bases, leaving 11 bases between them. Germline V CDR1 and CDR2: GTSNPN, SVGIG (reference sequence). The CDR3 has 13 residues. This chain joins TRBV30 and TRBJ2-1; possible D gene TRBD1, 6 bases. This sequence originates from a man aged 40-50 years in good health and CMV-seropositive. Sequenced: PBMCs. CDR3 DNA sequence: TGTGCCTGGAAGGGCAGGGGATACAATGAGCAGTTCTTC. Its protein product is CAWKGRGYNEQFF.